This T cell receptor beta chain was captured in a study of identical twins. Study conclusions and caveats: Findings depended on cross-sectional statistics rather than tracking the same donors. It was possible that invariant MAIT and iNKT cells partly confounded the zero-insertion analyses.

This clonotype was picked up many times. What it binds is not known. A universal primer site came from template switching; cDNA carried unique molecular identifiers. TCRdb fed the 5' RACE reads into MiXCR, producing one record per CDR3 protein. The sample lists roughly 720,000 distinct CDR3 sequences; 15% to 20% were seen once. This sample was also put to use in a study of T cells expressing NK-cell markers. In that study: Sequencing of TCR beta repertoires drew on sorted CD3+CD56+NKG2C+, CD3+CD56+NKG2C- and CD3+CD56-NKG2C+ T cells.

The sequence derives from a woman younger than 35 in good health. Sequencing was performed on PBMCs.

The CDR3 here is CASSPGGLNEQFF. The CDR3 nucleotides read TGTGCCAGCAGCCCCGGCGGGCTCAATGAGCAGTTCTTC. This chain links TRBV6-1 with TRBJ2-1, with D perhaps matching TRBD2 (5 bases). The CDR3 runs to 13 residues. The germline gives CDR1 MNHNS, CDR2 SASEGT. Trimming took 6 bases from V and 6 from J, leaving 12 bases between them.